The rows below give T cell receptor beta chains drawn from one sample of a study of vaccination and CD4 T cells after COVID-19. The antigens for these receptors are not known. TCRdb redid the calling of the PCR reads with MiXCR, one entry per CDR3 protein. The sample consists of about 19,000 distinct CDR3 sequences, roughly 43% of them appearing once. The source was CD4+ T cells from blood, cultured in vitro, collected after SARS-CoV-2 vaccination. Every receptor here comes from a human donor who had recovered from COVID-19. CDR3s include the opening cysteine and the closing phenylalanine or tryptophan. The D gene is left open where the match is weak. Size is stated for part of the rows, as once, few or many counts, or as a class when the clone is expanded.

clone_size j_call d_call v_call cdr3_aa cdr3_nt
- TRBJ2-4 TRBD1 TRBV7-2 CASSLAQGNIQYF TGTGCCAGCAGCTTAGCACAGGGGAACATTCAGTACTTC
- TRBJ1-5 - TRBV24-1 CATSDLTGDRPQHF TGTGCCACCAGTGATTTGACAGGCGATCGGCCCCAGCATTTT
- TRBJ1-1 TRBD1 TRBV20-1 CSARPGQVNTEAFF TGCAGTGCTAGACCGGGACAGGTGAACACTGAAGCTTTCTTT
few TRBJ1-2 - TRBV6-1 CASSEGLVGGYTF TGTGCCAGCAGTGAAGGCCTGGTCGGTGGCTACACCTTC
few TRBJ1-2 - TRBV14 CASSQVRQGGYTF TGTGCCAGCAGCCAAGTACGGCAGGGGGGCTACACCTTC
- TRBJ1-2 - TRBV27 CASRKPGGGYGYTF TGTGCCAGCAGAAAACCCGGGGGGGGCTATGGCTACACCTTC
- TRBJ2-7 - TRBV18 CASSPASYEQYF TGTGCCAGCTCACCGGCCAGCTACGAGCAGTACTTC
once TRBJ1-6 TRBD1 TRBV7-6 CASRSSRQGGLSPLHF TGTGCCAGCAGATCCTCACGACAGGGCGGCCTTTCACCCCTCCACTTT
- TRBJ2-1 - TRBV5-4 CASSRVLGHEQFF TGTGCCAGCAGCCGGGTCCTAGGTCATGAGCAGTTCTTC
- TRBJ1-4 - TRBV6-1 CASSEGGGGVKLFF TGTGCCAGCAGTGAAGGGGGCGGCGGGGTAAAACTGTTTTTT
few TRBJ2-5 TRBD2 TRBV20-1 CSASGLAGVFGETQYF TGCAGTGCTAGTGGGTTAGCGGGAGTTTTTGGAGAGACCCAGTACTTC
- TRBJ1-3 - TRBV28 CASSRLSGNTIYF TGTGCCAGCAGCAGGCTCTCTGGAAACACCATATATTTT
few TRBJ2-1 - TRBV23-1 CASSHPTARSYNEQFF TGCGCCAGCAGTCATCCTACCGCCAGATCCTACAATGAGCAGTTCTTC
- TRBJ2-5 - TRBV20-1 CSANQPTGDSGTQYF TGCAGTGCTAACCAACCCACTGGGGATTCGGGGACCCAGTACTTC
- TRBJ2-7 TRBD2 TRBV7-2 CASSLNAGGYEQYF TGTGCCAGCAGCTTAAATGCGGGGGGCTACGAGCAGTACTTC
- TRBJ2-5 TRBD1 TRBV20-1 CSAILRTGNWETQYF TGCAGTGCTATACTTCGGACAGGGAATTGGGAGACCCAGTACTTC
- TRBJ2-1 - TRBV19 CASSRGSWNEQFF TGTGCCAGTAGTAGGGGGAGTTGGAATGAGCAGTTCTTC
- TRBJ1-6 TRBD1 TRBV20-1 CSARQTGGWDSPLHF TGCAGTGCTAGACAGACAGGGGGCTGGGATTCACCCCTCCACTTT
- TRBJ2-5 TRBD2 TRBV6-2/TRBV6-3 CASSVGLAGLQETQYF TGTGCCAGCAGCGTAGGCCTAGCGGGGCTCCAAGAGACCCAGTACTTC
- TRBJ2-3 TRBD2 TRBV19 CASSVYGTSRILDTQYF TGTGCCAGTAGCGTATATGGGACTAGCCGAATATTAGATACGCAGTATTTT
- TRBJ2-5 TRBD2 TRBV7-8 CASSPVVAGGETQYF TGTGCCAGCAGCCCCGTCGTTGCGGGAGGCGAGACCCAGTACTTC
- TRBJ1-2 TRBD1 TRBV6-2/TRBV6-3 CASTLDRGYGYTF TGTGCCAGCACCCTCGACAGGGGATATGGCTACACCTTC
- TRBJ2-3 - TRBV24-1 CATSDPKGSDTQYF TGTGCCACCAGTGACCCTAAGGGGTCAGATACGCAGTATTTT
- TRBJ2-7 - TRBV28 CASSAGQREQYF TGTGCCAGCAGTGCCGGACAGCGTGAGCAGTACTTC
- TRBJ1-2 - TRBV7-3 CASSPRAGAISGYTF TGTGCCAGCAGCCCCCGCGCAGGGGCCATTAGCGGCTACACCTTC
- TRBJ2-7 - TRBV20-1 CSAREPPRAGYEQYF TGCAGTGCTAGAGAACCTCCGAGGGCCGGATACGAGCAGTACTTC
- TRBJ2-2 TRBD2 TRBV20-1 CSARATSGSLGELFF TGCAGTGCTAGAGCGACTAGCGGGAGTTTAGGGGAGCTGTTTTTT
- TRBJ1-1 - TRBV10-3 CAISESKGGANTEAFF TGTGCCATCAGTGAGTCCAAAGGAGGGGCGAACACTGAAGCTTTCTTT
- TRBJ1-6 TRBD1 TRBV19 CASRPPGQPNSPLHF TGTGCCAGCCGCCCACCGGGACAGCCTAATTCACCCCTCCACTTT
- TRBJ1-5 TRBD1 TRBV2 CASRGQGMSRNQPQHF TGTGCCAGCAGGGGACAGGGTATGTCGCGCAATCAGCCCCAGCATTTT
- TRBJ2-1 TRBD2 TRBV11-1 CASSPRGDEQFF TGTGCCAGCAGTCCTCGGGGGGATGAGCAGTTCTTC
few TRBJ1-5 TRBD1 TRBV28 CASSRSPDRGWGSNQPQHF TGTGCCAGCAGTCGATCCCCGGACAGGGGGTGGGGTAGCAATCAGCCCCAGCATTTT
few TRBJ2-1 TRBD1 TRBV7-9 CASSLVMTGPPYNEQFF TGTGCCAGCAGCTTAGTGATGACAGGGCCACCTTACAATGAGCAGTTCTTC
- TRBJ1-1 - TRBV9 CASSVVSGSMNTEAFF TGTGCCAGCAGCGTAGTGTCCGGCAGCATGAACACTGAAGCTTTCTTT
few TRBJ2-1 TRBD2 TRBV19 CASSLRAAGGPSNEQFF TGTGCCAGTAGTCTCCGTGCAGCGGGAGGGCCTAGTAATGAGCAGTTCTTC
few TRBJ1-1 - TRBV6-1 CASRPRRENTEAFF TGTGCCAGCAGACCACGCAGGGAGAACACTGAAGCTTTCTTT
once TRBJ1-1 - TRBV19 CASSTPGTNTEAFF TGTGCCAGTAGTACCCCCGGGACAAACACTGAAGCTTTCTTT
- TRBJ1-1 - TRBV15 CATSRGSANTEAFF TGTGCCACCAGCAGAGGGTCGGCGAACACTGAAGCTTTCTTT
few TRBJ2-3 TRBD2 TRBV10-2 CASSGEGFTDTQYF TGCGCCAGCTCGGGGGAGGGGTTTACAGATACGCAGTATTTT
- TRBJ1-2 - TRBV7-8 CASSHRSGLGYTF TGTGCCAGCAGCCACCGTTCCGGGCTGGGCTACACCTTC